These T cell receptor beta chains were read from a single sample in a study of PD-1 blockade in classical Hodgkin lymphoma. Repertoires were generated with immunoSEQ multiplex PCR, while TCRdb's copy carries only in-frame clones and drops some. The sample holds about 97,000 clones, over 70% seen once. The sample in question was peripheral blood mononuclear cells (PBMCs), obtained at baseline. The receptors shown here come from a human donor with classical Hodgkin lymphoma. Each CDR3 is given with its conserved first and last residue. Each record gives: J gene, V gene, CDR3 protein.

j_gene: TRBJ2-7; v_gene: TRBV7-4; CDR3aa: CASSWRGLDEQYF
j_gene: TRBJ1-1; v_gene: TRBV29-1; CDR3aa: CSGGTDTEAFF
j_gene: TRBJ2-1; v_gene: TRBV7-8; CDR3aa: CASSLLGTTYNEQFF
j_gene: TRBJ2-2; v_gene: TRBV27; CDR3aa: CASSLRAGGRAGELFF
j_gene: TRBJ2-2; v_gene: TRBV10-1; CDR3aa: CASSEFTTGELFF
j_gene: TRBJ1-1; v_gene: TRBV5-5; CDR3aa: CASSLEGGGKAFF
j_gene: TRBJ2-7; v_gene: TRBV5-8; CDR3aa: CAGVGPSSYEQYF
j_gene: TRBJ1-2; v_gene: TRBV5-5; CDR3aa: CASSQTGDYGYTF
j_gene: TRBJ2-1; v_gene: TRBV7-9; CDR3aa: CASSLGLSAHPAAGEQFF
j_gene: TRBJ2-1; v_gene: TRBV5-8; CDR3aa: CASTPRGGNEQFF
j_gene: TRBJ1-1; v_gene: TRBV27; CDR3aa: CASSSAQGRTEAFF
j_gene: TRBJ2-7; v_gene: TRBV19; CDR3aa: CASRGTGTYEQYF
j_gene: TRBJ1-2; v_gene: TRBV10-3; CDR3aa: CAISGSALDGGYTF
j_gene: TRBJ2-7; v_gene: TRBV4-2; CDR3aa: CASSQDIERREGRRQYF
j_gene: TRBJ2-7; v_gene: TRBV7-9; CDR3aa: CASSLATSGKSSYEQYF
j_gene: TRBJ2-1; v_gene: TRBV29-1; CDR3aa: CSVGRLAGGEQFF
j_gene: TRBJ2-5; v_gene: TRBV25-1; CDR3aa: CASSDRLLQETQYF
j_gene: TRBJ2-1; v_gene: TRBV6-4; CDR3aa: CASSLPSGLTPMGMKGFF
j_gene: TRBJ2-3; v_gene: TRBV5-1; CDR3aa: CASAGGLRRTKSGDTQYF
j_gene: TRBJ2-7; v_gene: TRBV7-2; CDR3aa: CASSFPGLAGHEQYF
j_gene: TRBJ2-3; v_gene: TRBV7-9; CDR3aa: CASNSGQGKLYTQYF
j_gene: TRBJ1-1; v_gene: TRBV5-1; CDR3aa: CASSPTGPRNTEAFF
j_gene: TRBJ2-6; v_gene: TRBV10-3; CDR3aa: CATGTAPAVLTF
j_gene: TRBJ1-1; v_gene: TRBV15; CDR3aa: CATSRRTGTGGTEAFF
j_gene: TRBJ2-5; v_gene: TRBV13; CDR3aa: CASSSRTGGGETQYF
j_gene: TRBJ2-7; v_gene: TRBV2; CDR3aa: CARMVLAKRAYEQYF
j_gene: TRBJ2-1; v_gene: TRBV6-5; CDR3aa: CASRLAGGPYNEQFF
j_gene: TRBJ2-1; v_gene: TRBV19; CDR3aa: CASSDTLAGDYNEQFF
j_gene: TRBJ1-1; v_gene: TRBV11-2; CDR3aa: CASSPRRGGGEGNTEAFF
j_gene: TRBJ2-2; v_gene: TRBV28; CDR3aa: CASTARFGELFF
j_gene: TRBJ2-7; v_gene: TRBV7-2; CDR3aa: CASSLSGGSYEQYF
j_gene: TRBJ2-7; v_gene: TRBV5-4; CDR3aa: CASSLELASYEQYF
j_gene: TRBJ2-7; v_gene: TRBV5-4; CDR3aa: CASSLRDRDREQYF
j_gene: TRBJ2-6; v_gene: TRBV19; CDR3aa: CASSITGANVLTF
j_gene: TRBJ2-2; v_gene: TRBV19; CDR3aa: CASKHGLAGVGELFF
j_gene: TRBJ1-5; v_gene: TRBV4-2; CDR3aa: CASSQDQGQGQGQPQHF
j_gene: TRBJ2-5; v_gene: TRBV25-1; CDR3aa: CASSGTGRQETQYF
j_gene: TRBJ1-1; v_gene: TRBV4-1; CDR3aa: CASSSPTGRTEAFF
j_gene: TRBJ2-7; v_gene: TRBV27; CDR3aa: CASSLTGPYEQYF
j_gene: TRBJ2-5; v_gene: TRBV6-5; CDR3aa: CASSKPGGETQYF
j_gene: TRBJ2-3; v_gene: TRBV28; CDR3aa: CATRVGGASTDTQYF
j_gene: TRBJ2-7; v_gene: TRBV5-1; CDR3aa: CASSLAGAGTVDYEQYF
j_gene: TRBJ1-3; v_gene: TRBV7-6; CDR3aa: CASSPLPRTGGNTIYF
j_gene: TRBJ2-2; v_gene: TRBV6-5; CDR3aa: CASSYLAAEGELFF
j_gene: TRBJ2-2; v_gene: TRBV4-2; CDR3aa: CASSGVAGTTGELFF
j_gene: TRBJ2-7; v_gene: TRBV28; CDR3aa: CATRRGSVIYEQYF
j_gene: TRBJ2-6; v_gene: TRBV7-2; CDR3aa: CASSPPGAFRANVLTF
j_gene: TRBJ2-1; v_gene: TRBV20-1; CDR3aa: CSARGLYEQFF
j_gene: TRBJ2-7; v_gene: TRBV28; CDR3aa: CASSLAGGSYEQYF
j_gene: TRBJ2-7; v_gene: TRBV28; CDR3aa: CASSLAGAGGRNEQYF
j_gene: TRBJ2-2; v_gene: TRBV2; CDR3aa: CASSEQRPNTGELFF
j_gene: TRBJ1-2; v_gene: TRBV2; CDR3aa: CALGGGSYGYTF
j_gene: TRBJ1-1; v_gene: TRBV21-1; CDR3aa: CASRFTGGTEAFF
j_gene: TRBJ2-1; v_gene: TRBV27; CDR3aa: CASKQGLNRNEQFF
j_gene: TRBJ2-4; v_gene: TRBV7-3; CDR3aa: CASSPDGSGNIQYF